The 5 T cell receptor beta chains below come from one sample, sequenced in a study of brain T cells in children with intractable seizures. Sample time point: blood from clinic visit 5 months post-surgery; TSC patient then seizure free. Repertoires were generated with immunoSEQ multiplex PCR, while TCRdb's copy carries only in-frame clones and drops some. In the table there are around 340,000 clones, more than 85% of which are singletons. The sample in question was peripheral blood, obtained 5 to 6 months after surgery. These receptors were obtained from a boy in the first two years of life with tuberous sclerosis and intractable seizures.

A few counts support this clone. The CDR3 here is CASSLSGTHSNQPQHF. CDR3 nucleotide sequence: TGTGCCAGCAGTTTATCGGGGACACATAGCAATCAGCCCCAGCATTTT. The chain links TRBV27 to TRBJ1-5, with a possible D match to TRBD1 (6 bases). Germline V gene sequence: CDR1 MNHEY, CDR2 SMNVEV (reference sequence). There are 16 residues in the CDR3. Trimming pared 0 bases from V and 0 bases from J, leaving 9 bases between.

The rearrangement links TRBV5-6 to TRBJ2-6, with no clear D. V lost 1 base, J lost 3 bases, and 8 bases lay in between. Germline V lookup: CDR1 SGHDT, CDR2 YYEEEE. CDR3 length: 15 residues. The CDR3 nucleotides are TGTGCCAGCAGCTTGAATTGGGGTGGGGCCAACGTCCTGACTTTC. It encodes CASSLNWGGANVLTF.

The chain employs TRBV9 and TRBJ1-3; weak D call: TRBD1 (5 bases). Germline loops: CDR1 SGDLS, CDR2 YYNGEE. This CDR3 comprises 14 residues. The ends were cut back, 0 bases at V and 3 bases at J, with 7 bases in the middle. The CDR3 sequence is CASSVAGFGNTIYF. DNA for the CDR3: TGTGCCAGCAGCGTAGCAGGGTTTGGAAACACCATATATTTT.

J is TRBJ2-6 and V is TRBV6-5; D remains unclear. Germline V gives CDR1 MNHEY, CDR2 SVGAGI. The ends were cut back, 6 bases at V and 0 bases at J, with 6 bases in the middle. This CDR3 is built from 14 residues. The CDR3 region is CASSPGSGANVLTF. DNA of the CDR3: TGTGCCAGCAGCCCCGGCTCTGGGGCCAACGTCCTGACTTTC.

The chain combines TRBV28 with TRBJ1-2; D not certain. The CDR3 consists of 12 residues. The germline gives CDR1 MDHEN, CDR2 SYDVKM. Deletions cut 6 bases from V and 3 bases from J, with 8 bases between. As DNA, the CDR3 is TGTGCCAGCAGCGACCGGGACTATGGCTACACCTTC. This sequence encodes CASSDRDYGYTF.